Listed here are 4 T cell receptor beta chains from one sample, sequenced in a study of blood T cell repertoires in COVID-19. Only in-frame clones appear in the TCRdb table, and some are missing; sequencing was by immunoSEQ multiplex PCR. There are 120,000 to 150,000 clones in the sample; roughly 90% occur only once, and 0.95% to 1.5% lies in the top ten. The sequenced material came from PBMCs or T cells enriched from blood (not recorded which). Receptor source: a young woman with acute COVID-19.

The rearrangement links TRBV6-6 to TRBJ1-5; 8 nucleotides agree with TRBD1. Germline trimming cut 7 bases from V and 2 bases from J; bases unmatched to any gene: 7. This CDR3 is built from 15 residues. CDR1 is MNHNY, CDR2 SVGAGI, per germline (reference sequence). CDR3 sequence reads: CASTPSDRGNQPQHF. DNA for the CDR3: TGTGCCAGCACCCCCTCGGACAGGGGCAATCAGCCCCAGCATTTT.

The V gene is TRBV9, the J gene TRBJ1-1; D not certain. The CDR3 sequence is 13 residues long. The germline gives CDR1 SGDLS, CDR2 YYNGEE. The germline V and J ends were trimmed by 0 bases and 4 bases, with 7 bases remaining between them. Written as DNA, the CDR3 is TGTGCCAGCAGCGTAGGTGCGGGCACTGAAGCTTTCTTT. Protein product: CASSVGAGTEAFF.

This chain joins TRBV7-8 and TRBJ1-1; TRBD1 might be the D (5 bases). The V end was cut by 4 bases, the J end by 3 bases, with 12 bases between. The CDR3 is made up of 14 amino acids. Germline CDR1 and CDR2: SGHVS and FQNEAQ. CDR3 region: CASSSGGGHTEAFF. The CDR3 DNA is TGTGCCAGCAGCTCGGGGGGGGGACACACTGAAGCTTTCTTT.

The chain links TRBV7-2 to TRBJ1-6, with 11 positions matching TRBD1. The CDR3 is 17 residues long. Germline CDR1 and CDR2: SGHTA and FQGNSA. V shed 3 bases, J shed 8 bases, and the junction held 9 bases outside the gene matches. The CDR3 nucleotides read TGTGCCAGCAGCTTCAGGGGCGGACAGGGGGCTGATTCACCCCTCCACTTT. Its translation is CASSFRGGQGADSPLHF.